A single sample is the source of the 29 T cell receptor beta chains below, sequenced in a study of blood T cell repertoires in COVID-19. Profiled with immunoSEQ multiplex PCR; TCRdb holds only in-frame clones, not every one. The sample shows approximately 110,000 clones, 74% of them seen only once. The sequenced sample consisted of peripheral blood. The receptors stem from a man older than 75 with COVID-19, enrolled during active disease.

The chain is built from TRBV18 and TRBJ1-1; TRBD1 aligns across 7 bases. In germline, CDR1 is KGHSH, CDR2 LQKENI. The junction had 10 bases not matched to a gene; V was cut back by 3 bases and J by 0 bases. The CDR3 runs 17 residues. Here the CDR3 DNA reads TGTGCCAGCTCACCGTTTACGGGACAGCGAATGAACACTGAAGCTTTCTTT. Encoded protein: CASSPFTGQRMNTEAFF.

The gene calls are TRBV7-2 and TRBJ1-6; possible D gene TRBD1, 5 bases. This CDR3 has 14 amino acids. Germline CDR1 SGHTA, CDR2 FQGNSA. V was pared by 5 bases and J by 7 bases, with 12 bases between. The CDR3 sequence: CASSGTAGNSPLHF. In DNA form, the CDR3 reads TGTGCCAGCAGCGGGACGGCGGGGAATTCACCCCTCCACTTT.

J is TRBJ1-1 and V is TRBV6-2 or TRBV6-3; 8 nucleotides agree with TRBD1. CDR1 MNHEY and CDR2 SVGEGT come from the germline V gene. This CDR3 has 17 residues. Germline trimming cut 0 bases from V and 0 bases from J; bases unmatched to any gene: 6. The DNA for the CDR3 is TGTGCCAGCAGTTACTCGCCGGCAGGGGGCTTGAACACTGAAGCTTTCTTT. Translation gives CASSYSPAGGLNTEAFF.

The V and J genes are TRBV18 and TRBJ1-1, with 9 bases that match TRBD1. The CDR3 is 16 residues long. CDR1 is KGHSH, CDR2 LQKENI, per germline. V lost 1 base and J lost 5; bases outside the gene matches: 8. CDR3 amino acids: CASSPRVDRGRTEAFF. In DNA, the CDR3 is TGTGCCAGCTCACCACGGGTCGACAGGGGGAGAACTGAAGCTTTCTTT.

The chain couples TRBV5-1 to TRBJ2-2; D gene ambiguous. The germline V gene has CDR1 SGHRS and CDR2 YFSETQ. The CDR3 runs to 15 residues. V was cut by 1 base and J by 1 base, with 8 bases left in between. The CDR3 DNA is TGCGCCAGCAGCTTGTCCCCAGGGAACACCGGGGAGCTGTTTTTT. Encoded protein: CASSLSPGNTGELFF.

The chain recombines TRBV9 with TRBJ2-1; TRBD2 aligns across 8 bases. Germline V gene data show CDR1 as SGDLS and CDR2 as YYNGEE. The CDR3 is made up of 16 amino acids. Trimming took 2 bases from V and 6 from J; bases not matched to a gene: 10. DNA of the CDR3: TGTGCCAGCAGCGTCTCTATCAGCGGGAGTTCCAATGAGCAGTTCTTC. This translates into CASSVSISGSSNEQFF. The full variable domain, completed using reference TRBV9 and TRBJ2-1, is DSGVTQTPKHLITATGQRVTLRCSPRSGDLSVYWYQQSLDQGLQFLIQYYNGEERAKGNILERFSAQQFPDLHSELNLSSLELGDSALYFCASSVSISGSSNEQFFGPGTRLTVL.

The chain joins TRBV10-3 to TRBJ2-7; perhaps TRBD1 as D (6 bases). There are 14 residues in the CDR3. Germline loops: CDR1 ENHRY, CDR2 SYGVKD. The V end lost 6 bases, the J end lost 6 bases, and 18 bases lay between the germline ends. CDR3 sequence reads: CAIRPDDTGIEQYF. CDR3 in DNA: TGTGCCATCAGACCGGATGATACAGGGATCGAGCAGTACTTC.

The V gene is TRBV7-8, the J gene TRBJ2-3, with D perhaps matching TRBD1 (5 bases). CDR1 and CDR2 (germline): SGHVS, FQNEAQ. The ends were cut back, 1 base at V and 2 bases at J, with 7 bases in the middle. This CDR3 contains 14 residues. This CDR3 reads CASSLEQVTDTQYF. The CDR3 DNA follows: TGTGCCAGCAGCTTAGAACAGGTCACAGATACGCAGTATTTT.

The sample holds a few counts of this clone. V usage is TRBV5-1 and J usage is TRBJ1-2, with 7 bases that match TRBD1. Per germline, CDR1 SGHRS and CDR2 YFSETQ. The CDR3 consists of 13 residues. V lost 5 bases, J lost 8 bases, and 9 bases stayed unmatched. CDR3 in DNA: TGCGCCAGCAGATTAGGGGGCGTGCAGGGCTACACCTTC. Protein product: CASRLGGVQGYTF. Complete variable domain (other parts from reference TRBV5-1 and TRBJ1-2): KAGVTQTPRYLIKTRGQQVTLSCSPISGHRSVSWYQQTPGQGLQFLFEYFSETQRNKGNFPGRFSGRQFSNSRSEMNVSTLELGDSALYLCASRLGGVQGYTFGSGTRLTVV.

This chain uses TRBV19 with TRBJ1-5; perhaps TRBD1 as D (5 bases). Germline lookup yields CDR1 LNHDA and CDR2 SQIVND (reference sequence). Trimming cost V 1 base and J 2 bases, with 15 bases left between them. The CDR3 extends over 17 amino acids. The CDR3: CASSIGFRGSRNQPQHF. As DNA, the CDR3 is TGTGCCAGTAGTATAGGGTTTCGGGGGTCGCGCAATCAGCCCCAGCATTTT.

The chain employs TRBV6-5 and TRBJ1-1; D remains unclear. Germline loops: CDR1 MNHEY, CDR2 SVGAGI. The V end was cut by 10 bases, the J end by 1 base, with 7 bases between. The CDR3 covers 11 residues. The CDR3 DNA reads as TGTGCCACCCATAGGAACACTGAAGCTTTCTTT. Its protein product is CATHRNTEAFF.

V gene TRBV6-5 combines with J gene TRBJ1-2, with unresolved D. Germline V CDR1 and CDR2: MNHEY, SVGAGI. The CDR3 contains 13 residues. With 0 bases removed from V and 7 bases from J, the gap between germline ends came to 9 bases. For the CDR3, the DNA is TGTGCCAGCAGTTACTCCCGGGTATCTGGCTACACCTTC. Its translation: CASSYSRVSGYTF.

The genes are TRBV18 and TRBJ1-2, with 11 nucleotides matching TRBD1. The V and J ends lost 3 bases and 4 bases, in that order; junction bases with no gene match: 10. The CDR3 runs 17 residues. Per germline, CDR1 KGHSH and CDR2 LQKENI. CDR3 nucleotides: TGTGCCAGCTCACCCCAGGACAGGGGGCGCGTAGTCTATGGCTACACCTTC. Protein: CASSPQDRGRVVYGYTF.

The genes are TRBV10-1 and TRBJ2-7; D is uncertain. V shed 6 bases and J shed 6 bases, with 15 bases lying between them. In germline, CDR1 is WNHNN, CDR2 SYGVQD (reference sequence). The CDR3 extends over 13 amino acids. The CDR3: CASSLTLSGEQYF. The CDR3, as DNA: TGCGCCAGCAGCCTGACTCTTTCCGGCGAGCAGTACTTC.

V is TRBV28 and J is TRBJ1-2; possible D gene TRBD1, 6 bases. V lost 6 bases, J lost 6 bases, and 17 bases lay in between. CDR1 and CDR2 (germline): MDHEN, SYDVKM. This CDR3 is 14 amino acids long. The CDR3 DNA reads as TGTGCCAGCAGCGACTCAGGGGAGAGAGATGGCTACACCTTC. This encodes CASSDSGERDGYTF.

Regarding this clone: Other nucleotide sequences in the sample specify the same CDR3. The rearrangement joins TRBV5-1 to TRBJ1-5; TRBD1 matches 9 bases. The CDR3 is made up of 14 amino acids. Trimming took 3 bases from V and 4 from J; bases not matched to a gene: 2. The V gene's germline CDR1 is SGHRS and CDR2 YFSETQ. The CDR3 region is CASSSGQGNQPQHF. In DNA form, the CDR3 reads TGCGCCAGCAGCTCGGGACAGGGTAATCAGCCCCAGCATTTT.

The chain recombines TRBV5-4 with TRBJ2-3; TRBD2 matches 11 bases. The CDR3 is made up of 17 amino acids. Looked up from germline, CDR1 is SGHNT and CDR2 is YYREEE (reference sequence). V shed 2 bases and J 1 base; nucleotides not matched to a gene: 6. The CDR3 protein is CASSFLLAGGGTDTQYF. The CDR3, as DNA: TGTGCCAGCAGCTTTCTCCTAGCGGGAGGAGGCACAGATACGCAGTATTTT. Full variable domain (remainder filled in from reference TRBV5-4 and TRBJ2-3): ETGVTQSPTHLIKTRGQQVTLRCSSQSGHNTVSWYQQALGQGPQFIFQYYREEENGRGNFPPRFSGLQFPNYSSELNVNALELDDSALYLCASSFLLAGGGTDTQYFGPGTRLTVL.

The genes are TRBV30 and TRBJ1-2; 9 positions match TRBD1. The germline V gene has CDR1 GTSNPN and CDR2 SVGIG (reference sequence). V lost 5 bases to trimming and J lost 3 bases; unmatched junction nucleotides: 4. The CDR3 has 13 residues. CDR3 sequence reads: CAWGTGRYYGYTF. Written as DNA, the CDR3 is TGTGCCTGGGGGACAGGGCGGTACTATGGCTACACCTTC.

CDR3 region: CASSRDSGTNEKLFF. The CDR3, as DNA: TGTGCCAGCAGTAGGGACAGTGGGACAAATGAAAAACTGTTTTTT. This chain uses TRBV6-6 with TRBJ1-4; TRBD1 aligns across 7 bases. CDR1 MNHNY and CDR2 SVGAGI come from the germline V gene (reference sequence). This CDR3 spans 15 amino acids. V was clipped by 5 bases and J by 5 bases; unmatched bases: 8.

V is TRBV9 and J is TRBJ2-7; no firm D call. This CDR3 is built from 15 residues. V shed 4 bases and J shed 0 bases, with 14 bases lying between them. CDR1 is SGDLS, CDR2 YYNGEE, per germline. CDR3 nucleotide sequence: TGTGCCAGCAGCCCCGGTGGTGTGCGCTCCTACGAGCAGTACTTC. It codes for CASSPGGVRSYEQYF.

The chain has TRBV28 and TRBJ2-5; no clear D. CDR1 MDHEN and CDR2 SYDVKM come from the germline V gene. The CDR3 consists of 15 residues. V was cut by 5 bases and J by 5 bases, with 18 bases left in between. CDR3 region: CASSPMTATGETQYF. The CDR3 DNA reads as TGTGCCAGCAGTCCCATGACCGCGACCGGGGAGACCCAGTACTTC.

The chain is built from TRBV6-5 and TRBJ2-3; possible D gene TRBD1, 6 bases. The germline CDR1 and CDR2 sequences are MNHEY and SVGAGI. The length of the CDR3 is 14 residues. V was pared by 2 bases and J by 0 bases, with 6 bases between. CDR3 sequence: CASSYRGSTDTQYF. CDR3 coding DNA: TGTGCCAGCAGTTACAGGGGGAGCACAGATACGCAGTATTTT.

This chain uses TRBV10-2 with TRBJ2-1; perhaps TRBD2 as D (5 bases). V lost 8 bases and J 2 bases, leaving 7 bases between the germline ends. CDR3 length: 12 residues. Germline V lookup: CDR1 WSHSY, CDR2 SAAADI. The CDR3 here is CASGRPYNEQFF. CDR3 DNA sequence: TGCGCCAGCGGGAGACCCTACAATGAGCAGTTCTTC.

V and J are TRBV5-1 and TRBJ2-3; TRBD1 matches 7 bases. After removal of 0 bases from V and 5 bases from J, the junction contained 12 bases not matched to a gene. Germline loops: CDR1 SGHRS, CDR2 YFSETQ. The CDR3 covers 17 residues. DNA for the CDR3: TGCGCCAGCAGCTTGGGCAGGGGGTTCAATCGTGTAGATACGCAGTATTTT. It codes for CASSLGRGFNRVDTQYF.

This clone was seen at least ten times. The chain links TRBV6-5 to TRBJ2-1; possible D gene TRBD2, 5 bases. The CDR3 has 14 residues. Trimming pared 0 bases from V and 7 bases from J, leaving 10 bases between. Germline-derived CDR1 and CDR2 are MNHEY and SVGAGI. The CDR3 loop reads CASSYSGDGNEQFF. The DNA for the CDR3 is TGTGCCAGCAGTTACTCGGGAGATGGGAATGAGCAGTTCTTC.

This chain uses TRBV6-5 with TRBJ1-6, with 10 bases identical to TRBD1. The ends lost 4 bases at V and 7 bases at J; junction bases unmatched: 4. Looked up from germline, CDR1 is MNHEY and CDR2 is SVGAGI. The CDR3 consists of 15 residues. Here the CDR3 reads CASSFWTGGNSPLHF. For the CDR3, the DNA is TGTGCCAGCAGTTTTTGGACAGGGGGGAATTCACCCCTCCACTTT.

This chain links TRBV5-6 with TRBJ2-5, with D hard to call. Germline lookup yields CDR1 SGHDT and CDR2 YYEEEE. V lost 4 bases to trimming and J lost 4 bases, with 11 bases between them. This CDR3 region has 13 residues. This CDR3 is CASSPLGRETQYF. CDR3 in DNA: TGTGCCAGCAGCCCGCTTGGGCGAGAGACCCAGTACTTC.

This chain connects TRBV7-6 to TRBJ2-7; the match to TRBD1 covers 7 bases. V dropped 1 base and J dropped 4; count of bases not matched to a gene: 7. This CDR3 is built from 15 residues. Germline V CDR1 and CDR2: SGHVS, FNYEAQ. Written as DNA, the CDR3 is TGTGCCAGCAGCTTAGGTAGGGGGCTATGGTACGAGCAGTACTTC. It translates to CASSLGRGLWYEQYF.

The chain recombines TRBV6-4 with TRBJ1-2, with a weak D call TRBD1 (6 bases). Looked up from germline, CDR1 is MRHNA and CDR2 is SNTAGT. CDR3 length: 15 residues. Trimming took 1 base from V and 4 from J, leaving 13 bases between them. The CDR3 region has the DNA TGTGCCAGCAGTGACTTGGCAGGGGATATCTATGGCTACACCTTC. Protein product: CASSDLAGDIYGYTF.